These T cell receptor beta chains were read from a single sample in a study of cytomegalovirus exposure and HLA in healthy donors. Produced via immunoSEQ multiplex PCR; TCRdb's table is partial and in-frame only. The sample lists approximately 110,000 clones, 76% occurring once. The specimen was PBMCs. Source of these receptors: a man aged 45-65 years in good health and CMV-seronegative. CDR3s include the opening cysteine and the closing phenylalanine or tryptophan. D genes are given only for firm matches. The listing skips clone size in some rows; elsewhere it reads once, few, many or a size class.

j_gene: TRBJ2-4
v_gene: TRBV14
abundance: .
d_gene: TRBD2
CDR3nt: TGTGCCAGCAGCTATAGCGGGGGGCGTGCAAACATTCAGTACTTC
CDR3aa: CASSYSGGRANIQYF

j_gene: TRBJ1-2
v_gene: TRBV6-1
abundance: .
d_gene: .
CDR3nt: TGTGCCAGCAGTAGGAGGTCCTATGGCTACACCTTC
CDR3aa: CASSRRSYGYTF

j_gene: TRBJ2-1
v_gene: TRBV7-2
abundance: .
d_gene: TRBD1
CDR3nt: TGTGCCAGCAGCTTAGTTGGACAGGGTGAGGGGCAGTTCTTC
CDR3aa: CASSLVGQGEGQFF

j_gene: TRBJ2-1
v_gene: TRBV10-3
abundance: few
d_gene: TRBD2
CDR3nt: TGTGCCATCAGTGAGAGACGGGGGGACGACAATGAGCAGTTCTTC
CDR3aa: CAISERRGDDNEQFF

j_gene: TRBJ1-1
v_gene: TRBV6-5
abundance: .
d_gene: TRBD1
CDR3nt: TGTGCCAGCAGTTACGACAGGGGGCCCACTGAAGCTTTCTTT
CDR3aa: CASSYDRGPTEAFF

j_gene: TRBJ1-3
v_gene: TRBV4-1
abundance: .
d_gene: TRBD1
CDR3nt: TGCGCCAGCAGCCCGGGACAGCGCAGCTCTGGAAACACCATATATTTT
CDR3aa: CASSPGQRSSGNTIYF

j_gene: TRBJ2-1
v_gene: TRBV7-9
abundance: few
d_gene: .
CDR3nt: TGTTCCAGCAGCTTAGGTTGGCTGGAGCAGTACAATGAGCAGTTCTTC
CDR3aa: CSSSLGWLEQYNEQFF

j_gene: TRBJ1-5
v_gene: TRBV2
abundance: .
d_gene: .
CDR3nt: TGTGCCAGCAGTGTACGGACAGTTAGCAATCAGCCCCAGCATTTT
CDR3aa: CASSVRTVSNQPQHF

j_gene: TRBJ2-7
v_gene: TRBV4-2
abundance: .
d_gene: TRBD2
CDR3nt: TGTGCCAGCAGCCAAGACGCTAGCGGGGCCTACGAGCAGTACTTC
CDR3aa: CASSQDASGAYEQYF

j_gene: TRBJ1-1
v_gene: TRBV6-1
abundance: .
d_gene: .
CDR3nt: TGTGCCAGCAGTGGAGGAGGTTTTAAAGGGCTCTATTTTGCTGAAGCTTTCTTT
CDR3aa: CASSGGGFKGLYFAEAFF

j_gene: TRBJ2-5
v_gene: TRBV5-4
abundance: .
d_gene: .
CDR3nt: TGTGCCAGCAGCCCCGAGGGCCCTCAAGAGACCCAGTACTTC
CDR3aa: CASSPEGPQETQYF

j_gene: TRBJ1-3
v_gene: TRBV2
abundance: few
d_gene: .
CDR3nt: TGTGCCAGCAGCGCGGACAGAGGAAGAAACACCATATATTTT
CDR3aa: CASSADRGRNTIYF

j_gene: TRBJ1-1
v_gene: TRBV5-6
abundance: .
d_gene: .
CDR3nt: TGTGCCAGCAGCAAGACAGACACTGAAGCTTTCTTT
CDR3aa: CASSKTDTEAFF

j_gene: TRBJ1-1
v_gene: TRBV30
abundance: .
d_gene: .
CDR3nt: TGTGCCTGGACCCAGATAGAGGTGAACACTGAAGCTTTCTTT
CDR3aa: CAWTQIEVNTEAFF

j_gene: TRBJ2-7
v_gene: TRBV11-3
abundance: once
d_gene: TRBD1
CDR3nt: TGTGCCGGACAGGACTACGAGCAGTACTTC
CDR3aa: CAGQDYEQYF

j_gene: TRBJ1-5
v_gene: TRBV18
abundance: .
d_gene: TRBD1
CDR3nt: TGTGCCAGCTCACCCGGGACAGCCAATCAGCCCCAGCATTTT
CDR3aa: CASSPGTANQPQHF

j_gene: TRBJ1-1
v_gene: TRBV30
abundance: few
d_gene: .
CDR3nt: TGTGCCTACCAAAGGGGCGCGAGAACTGAAGCTTTCTTT
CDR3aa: CAYQRGARTEAFF